This note documents a single T cell receptor beta chain sequence. Data came from immunoSEQ multiplex PCR; TCRdb stores just in-frame clones and leaves some out. Here the sample spans over 200,000 clones, around 89% being singletons. V trimming: 4 bases; J trimming: 2 bases; junction bases outside the gene matches: 11. Germline V lookup: CDR1 LGHNA, CDR2 YSLEER. The CDR3 spans 17 residues. This sample stems from a study of blood T cell repertoires in COVID-19. Across the whole study: Samples of COVID-19 (acute and convalescent) were obtained from the United States, Italy and Spain.

Participants were aged about 18 to 89 years, lived in over 20 US areas, and enrolled virtually. Participant reports of clinical history set cohort assignment. V and J are TRBV4-3 and TRBJ2-5; 9 bases map to TRBD1. The sample consisted of PBMCs or T cells enriched from blood (not recorded which). This TCR derives from a woman between 40 and 55 years old with acute COVID-19. The CDR3 region is CASSPGQGEGVQETQYF. DNA of the CDR3: TGCGCCAGCAGCCCGGGACAGGGAGAAGGGGTGCAAGAGACCCAGTACTTC.